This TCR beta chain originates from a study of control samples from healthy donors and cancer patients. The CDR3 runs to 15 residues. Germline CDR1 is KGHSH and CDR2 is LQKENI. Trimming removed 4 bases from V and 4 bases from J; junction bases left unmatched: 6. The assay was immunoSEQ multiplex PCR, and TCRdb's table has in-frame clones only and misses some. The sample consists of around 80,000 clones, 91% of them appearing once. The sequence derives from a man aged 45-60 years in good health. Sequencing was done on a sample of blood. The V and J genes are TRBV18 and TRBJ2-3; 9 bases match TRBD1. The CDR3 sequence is CASSLRQGGSDTQYF. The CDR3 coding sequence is TGTGCCAGCTCACTTCGACAGGGGGGGTCAGATACGCAGTATTTT.